A selection of T cell receptor beta chains follows, all from one sample in a study of tumor-infiltrating lymphocytes in oesophageal squamous cell carcinoma. TCRdb re-called the PCR reads with MiXCR, one entry per CDR3 protein. This table has approximately 9,800 distinct CDR3 sequences, 60% to 70% appearing once. The sequencing sample was made of esophageal tumor tissue. The origin of the receptors is a female donor with esophageal squamous cell carcinoma. CDR3s include the opening cysteine and the closing phenylalanine or tryptophan. Each record gives: D gene, V gene, J gene, clone size, CDR3 protein, CDR3 DNA. D genes are given only for firm matches. A row's size may be missing; if present it is once, few, many or a size class.

D gene: .
V gene: TRBV7-3
J gene: TRBJ1-1
clone size: .
CDR3 protein: CASSSSQGALKLSF
CDR3 DNA: .

D gene: .
V gene: TRBV7-6
J gene: TRBJ2-5
clone size: .
CDR3 protein: CASSLPAGDEQYF
CDR3 DNA: TGTGCCAGCAGCTTACCGGCCGGCGATGAGCAGTACTTC

D gene: TRBD2
V gene: TRBV7-9
J gene: TRBJ2-1
clone size: .
CDR3 protein: CASSLDDASGSISEQFF
CDR3 DNA: TGTGCCAGCAGCTTAGACGATGCTAGCGGGAGCATAAGTGAGCAGTTCTTC

D gene: .
V gene: TRBV7-9
J gene: TRBJ2-7
clone size: .
CDR3 protein: CASSWDGYEQYF
CDR3 DNA: TGTGCCAGCAGCTGGGACGGGTACGAGCAGTACTTC

D gene: TRBD1
V gene: TRBV27
J gene: TRBJ2-7
clone size: once
CDR3 protein: CASSGQGASYEQYF
CDR3 DNA: TGTGCCAGCAGCGGACAGGGGGCATCCTACGAGCAGTACTTC

D gene: .
V gene: TRBV12-3/TRBV12-4
J gene: TRBJ1-1
clone size: .
CDR3 protein: CASRMTGNTEAFF
CDR3 DNA: TGTGCCAGCAGGATGACGGGGAACACTGAAGCTTTCTTT

D gene: .
V gene: TRBV12-3/TRBV12-4
J gene: TRBJ2-7
clone size: large
CDR3 protein: CASSLLVLSGEQYF
CDR3 DNA: TGTGCCAGCAGTCTACTAGTCCTTTCGGGGGAGCAGTACTTC

D gene: TRBD1
V gene: TRBV12-3/TRBV12-4
J gene: TRBJ2-5
clone size: .
CDR3 protein: CASSPGTGRLQETQYF
CDR3 DNA: TGTGCCAGCAGCCCAGGGACAGGTAGACTCCAAGAGACCCAGTACTTC

D gene: TRBD1
V gene: TRBV6-1
J gene: TRBJ1-2
clone size: .
CDR3 protein: CASSKQGAYGYTF
CDR3 DNA: TGTGCCAGCAGTAAACAGGGGGCGTATGGCTACACCTTC

D gene: .
V gene: TRBV15
J gene: TRBJ2-1
clone size: .
CDR3 protein: CATSITGGETQFF
CDR3 DNA: TGTGCCACCAGCATCACAGGGGGGGAGACCCAGTTCTTC

D gene: .
V gene: TRBV7-2
J gene: TRBJ2-7
clone size: once
CDR3 protein: CASSLGSYEQYF
CDR3 DNA: TGTGCCAGCAGCTTAGGGTCCTACGAGCAGTACTTC

D gene: .
V gene: TRBV7-9
J gene: TRBJ2-3
clone size: .
CDR3 protein: CASSLAQNTDTQYF
CDR3 DNA: TGTGCCAGCAGCTTAGCCCAGAACACAGATACGCAGTATTTT

D gene: TRBD1
V gene: TRBV18
J gene: TRBJ2-5
clone size: .
CDR3 protein: CASSLTGGGKETQYF
CDR3 DNA: TGTGCCAGCTCACTCACAGGGGGAGGAAAAGAGACCCAGTACTTC

D gene: .
V gene: TRBV7-3
J gene: TRBJ2-1
clone size: .
CDR3 protein: CASSLIAGSYNEQFF
CDR3 DNA: TGTGCCAGCAGCTTAATCGCGGGAAGCTACAATGAGCAGTTCTTC

D gene: TRBD2
V gene: TRBV7-8
J gene: TRBJ2-1
clone size: .
CDR3 protein: CASSRPGGDSDNEQFF
CDR3 DNA: TGTGCCAGCAGCCGACCGGGGGGAGATTCAGACAATGAGCAGTTCTTC

D gene: .
V gene: TRBV11-2
J gene: TRBJ2-5
clone size: few
CDR3 protein: CASSLDQETQYF
CDR3 DNA: TGTGCCAGCAGCTTAGACCAAGAGACCCAGTACTTC

D gene: .
V gene: TRBV7-2
J gene: TRBJ1-1
clone size: few
CDR3 protein: CASSWGLTNTEAFF
CDR3 DNA: TGTGCCAGCAGTTGGGGACTTACGAACACTGAAGCTTTCTTT

D gene: TRBD2
V gene: TRBV7-9
J gene: TRBJ2-7
clone size: .
CDR3 protein: CASSQGLADEQYF
CDR3 DNA: TGTGCCAGCAGCCAGGGACTAGCGGACGAGCAGTACTTC

D gene: .
V gene: TRBV28
J gene: TRBJ2-3
clone size: .
CDR3 protein: CASRPPGTTDTQYF
CDR3 DNA: TGTGCCAGCAGACCTCCGGGCACCACAGATACGCAGTATTTT

D gene: .
V gene: TRBV7-8
J gene: TRBJ2-7
clone size: .
CDR3 protein: CASRTGGTLSYEQYF
CDR3 DNA: TGTGCCAGCAGAACAGGCGGGACCCTCTCCTACGAGCAGTACTTC

D gene: .
V gene: TRBV7-6
J gene: TRBJ2-2
clone size: large
CDR3 protein: CASSPTGTGELFF
CDR3 DNA: TGTGCCAGCAGCCCGACGGGAACCGGGGAGCTGTTTTTT

D gene: .
V gene: TRBV7-9
J gene: TRBJ2-1
clone size: large
CDR3 protein: CASSPQTAPNEQFF
CDR3 DNA: TGTGCCAGCAGCCCACAGACAGCGCCGAATGAGCAGTTCTTC

D gene: TRBD2
V gene: TRBV6-6
J gene: TRBJ2-3
clone size: .
CDR3 protein: CASSYHQLAGFTDTQYF
CDR3 DNA: TGTGCCAGCAGTTACCACCAACTAGCGGGTTTCACAGATACGCAGTATTTT

D gene: TRBD2
V gene: TRBV19
J gene: TRBJ2-1
clone size: many
CDR3 protein: CASSGASGVGEQFF
CDR3 DNA: TGTGCCAGTAGTGGGGCTAGCGGGGTGGGCGAGCAGTTCTTC

D gene: TRBD2
V gene: TRBV28
J gene: TRBJ2-7
clone size: .
CDR3 protein: CASSFRGRGYEQYF
CDR3 DNA: TGTGCCAGCAGTTTTCGGGGGAGGGGCTACGAGCAGTACTTC

D gene: TRBD1
V gene: TRBV10-2
J gene: TRBJ1-5
clone size: .
CDR3 protein: CASSPGQGGNQPQHF
CDR3 DNA: TGCGCCAGCAGTCCCGGACAGGGTGGCAATCAGCCCCAGCATTTT

D gene: .
V gene: TRBV7-3
J gene: TRBJ2-5
clone size: .
CDR3 protein: CASSPRGRGETQYF
CDR3 DNA: TGTGCCAGCAGCCCCAGGGGGCGGGGGGAGACCCAGTACTTC

D gene: .
V gene: TRBV7-2
J gene: TRBJ2-6
clone size: .
CDR3 protein: CASSPGPASFGANVLTF
CDR3 DNA: TGTGCCAGCAGCCCGGGACCTGCGAGCTTCGGGGCCAACGTCCTGACTTTC

D gene: .
V gene: TRBV6-1
J gene: TRBJ2-1
clone size: few
CDR3 protein: CASSGQAQAEQFF
CDR3 DNA: TGTGCCAGCAGTGGACAGGCCCAGGCTGAGCAGTTCTTC

D gene: .
V gene: TRBV6-5
J gene: TRBJ1-6
clone size: .
CDR3 protein: CASSEGHYSSYEQYF
CDR3 DNA: TGTGCCAGCAGTGAGGGACATTATAGCTCCTACGAGCAGTACTTT

D gene: TRBD1
V gene: TRBV6-1
J gene: TRBJ2-3
clone size: .
CDR3 protein: CASTGQTNSPLHF
CDR3 DNA: TGTGCCAGCACGGGACAGACGAATTCACCCCTCCACTTC

D gene: TRBD2
V gene: TRBV7-6
J gene: TRBJ2-2
clone size: .
CDR3 protein: CASSSGTSGKVELFF
CDR3 DNA: TGTGCCAGCAGCTCCGGGACTAGCGGGAAGGTGGAGCTGTTTTTT

D gene: TRBD2
V gene: TRBV7-3
J gene: TRBJ2-1
clone size: .
CDR3 protein: CASSLSGGGAEQFF
CDR3 DNA: TGTGCCAGCAGCTTAAGCGGGGGGGGGGCTGAGCAGTTCTTC

D gene: TRBD2
V gene: TRBV7-3
J gene: TRBJ2-1
clone size: few
CDR3 protein: CASSYGGLEGNEQFF
CDR3 DNA: TGTGCCAGCAGCTACGGGGGACTAGAGGGCAATGAGCAGTTCTTC

D gene: .
V gene: TRBV2
J gene: TRBJ1-1
clone size: many
CDR3 protein: CASKGGTVTEAFF
CDR3 DNA: TGTGCCAGCAAGGGAGGGACGGTGACTGAAGCTTTCTTT

D gene: .
V gene: TRBV7-6
J gene: TRBJ2-6
clone size: .
CDR3 protein: CASSPFGKSGANVLTF
CDR3 DNA: TGTGCCAGCAGCCCCTTTGGGAAGTCTGGGGCCAACGTCCTGACTTTC

D gene: TRBD2
V gene: TRBV7-2
J gene: TRBJ2-1
clone size: few
CDR3 protein: CASSLGLAGPYNEQFF
CDR3 DNA: TGTGCCAGCAGCTTAGGTCTAGCGGGCCCCTACAATGAGCAGTTCTTC

D gene: TRBD2
V gene: TRBV7-8
J gene: TRBJ2-5
clone size: .
CDR3 protein: CASSFNFGLAGTDTQYF
CDR3 DNA: TGTGCCAGCAGCTTCAACTTTGGACTAGCGGGGACAGATACGCAGTACTTC

D gene: .
V gene: TRBV7-2
J gene: TRBJ2-3
clone size: .
CDR3 protein: CASRSGGTDTQYF
CDR3 DNA: TGTGCCAGCAGGTCAGGGGGCACAGATACGCAGTATTTT

D gene: TRBD1
V gene: TRBV27
J gene: TRBJ2-1
clone size: .
CDR3 protein: CASSPPGTVTEQFF
CDR3 DNA: TGTGCCAGCAGTCCTCCCGGGACAGTGACTGAGCAGTTCTTC